These 13 T cell receptor beta chains share one sample of origin, sequenced in a study of cytomegalovirus exposure and HLA in healthy donors. The PCR employed 60 Vbeta primers together with 13 Jbeta primers. Only in-frame clones appear in the TCRdb table, and some are missing; sequencing was by immunoSEQ multiplex PCR. Among about 150,000 clones listed, roughly four fifths were seen once. Input material: PBMCs. These receptors were taken from a male donor in good health and CMV-seronegative.

The chain links TRBV7-8 to TRBJ2-5, with TRBD2 matching over 8 bases. The V gene end was trimmed by 1 base and the J gene end by 4 bases; junction bases not matched to a gene: 11. Germline loops: CDR1 SGHVS, CDR2 FQNEAQ. The CDR3 totals 17 residues. This chain's CDR3 is CASSLVRGGTTGETQYF. CDR3 nucleotides: TGTGCCAGCAGCTTAGTTCGGGGGGGGACAACTGGAGAGACCCAGTACTTC.

The genes are TRBV2 and TRBJ2-1, with TRBD2 identical over 13 bases. CDR3 length equals 14 residues. In germline, CDR1 is SNHLY, CDR2 FYNNEI. The junction had 8 bases not matched to a gene; V was cut back by 9 bases and J by 9 bases. Written as DNA, the CDR3 is TGTGCCAGTCCACTAGCGGGAGGGCGGGTTGAGCAGTTCTTC. Protein product: CASPLAGGRVEQFF.

The chain couples TRBV7-9 to TRBJ2-7; 9 bases line up with TRBD2. V was pared by 1 base and J by 5 bases, with 6 bases of the junction left unmatched. The CDR3 has 15 residues. Germline assignment: CDR1 SEHNR and CDR2 FQNEAQ (reference sequence). This chain's CDR3 is CASSLGLAGLDEQYF. In DNA, the CDR3 is TGTGCCAGCAGCTTAGGCCTAGCGGGACTCGACGAGCAGTACTTC.

Concerning this clone: An end of the junction differs from the germline gene, which may be a read error. The chain employs TRBV6-1 and TRBJ2-2; 8 bases are a match to TRBD1. The CDR3 sequence is 15 residues long. Looked up from germline, CDR1 is MNHNS and CDR2 is SASEGT. CDR3 nucleotides: TGTGCCAGCAGGGAAGGGACAGGTGGGGCCGGGGAGCTGTTTTTT. Its protein product is CASREGTGGAGELFF.

Here the CDR3 reads CASSQAGIYGYTF. The CDR3 DNA is TGTGCCAGCAGTCAGGCAGGGATCTATGGCTACACCTTC. The chain employs TRBV25-1 and TRBJ1-2, with D possibly TRBD1 on 5 matching bases. Germline CDR1 MGHDK, CDR2 SYGVNS. V was clipped by 5 bases and J by 4 bases, with 11 bases between them. CDR3 length: 13 residues.

As DNA, the CDR3 is TGTGCCAGCAGCTTAGGGGGAGTAGCGGGAGTTATGGAGACCCAGTACTTC. Translated, it gives CASSLGGVAGVMETQYF. The V call is TRBV7-7, the J call TRBJ2-5, with 9 bases that match TRBD2. Losses at the gene ends were 1 base for V and 5 bases for J; bases not matched to a gene: 11. The CDR3 has 17 residues. Germline assignment: CDR1 SSHAT and CDR2 FNYEAQ (reference sequence).

This clone was detected once. This chain links TRBV6-1 with TRBJ1-5; weak D call: TRBD1 (6 bases). There are 14 residues in the CDR3. Looked up from germline, CDR1 is MNHNS and CDR2 is SASEGT. The V end lost 7 bases, the J end lost 5 bases, and 15 bases lay between the germline ends. CDR3 sequence reads: CASKTDSLDQPQHF. The CDR3 region has the DNA TGTGCCAGCAAGACGGACAGCCTAGATCAGCCCCAGCATTTT.

The sample holds one count of this clone. Sequence at one end of the junction differs from germline and may be a read error. The same CDR3 also results from other DNA sequences found in this sample. V and J are TRBV10-3 and TRBJ1-5; 10 nucleotides align to TRBD1. Germline CDR1 and CDR2: ENHRY and SYGVKD. CDR3 length: 19 amino acids. CDR3 amino acids: CAISESPYDRGPANQPQHF. The CDR3 nucleotides read TGTGCCATCAGTGAGTCCCCGTACGACAGGGGGCCGGCAAATCAGCCTCAGCATTTT.

The chain has TRBV27 and TRBJ2-1; D may be TRBD1 (6 bases). The CDR3 covers 15 residues. The germline V and J ends were trimmed by 5 bases and 0 bases, with 11 bases remaining between them. Germline V gene data show CDR1 as MNHEY and CDR2 as SMNVEV (reference sequence). The CDR3 DNA sequence: TGTGCCAGCAGTCCCGGGACAAGCTCCTACAATGAGCAGTTCTTC. Its translation is CASSPGTSSYNEQFF.

A few counts support this clone. The CDR3 loop reads CASSAGPTLEWGYTF. The CDR3 coding sequence is TGTGCCAGCAGTGCGGGTCCGACCCTCGAGTGGGGCTACACCTTC. V usage is TRBV25-1 and J usage is TRBJ1-2, with no clear D. Germline CDR1 and CDR2: MGHDK and SYGVNS. V was trimmed by 4 bases and J by 8 bases, leaving 20 bases between them. The CDR3 spans 15 residues.

V and J are TRBV5-1 and TRBJ2-1; TRBD2 agrees at 10 bases. The germline V gene has CDR1 SGHRS and CDR2 YFSETQ. The CDR3 sequence is 16 residues long. V lost 4 bases and J lost 4; bases outside the gene matches: 8. The CDR3 protein is CASSAGLAEAYNEQFF. The CDR3 DNA is TGCGCCAGCAGCGCCGGACTAGCGGAAGCATACAATGAGCAGTTCTTC.

The V gene is TRBV28, the J gene TRBJ2-7; TRBD1 aligns across 7 bases. CDR1 and CDR2 (germline): MDHEN, SYDVKM. The CDR3 has 18 residues. The V segment lost 3 bases and the J segment 2 bases; nucleotides outside the gene matches: 16. The CDR3 spells CASSLSLANLGGTYEQYF. For the CDR3, the DNA is TGTGCCAGCAGTTTGAGTCTAGCCAATCTAGGGGGCACCTACGAGCAGTACTTC.

This chain joins TRBV7-2 and TRBJ1-1, with D perhaps TRBD1 (5 bases). The CDR3 length is 16 residues. Germline CDR1 reads SGHTA; CDR2 reads FQGNSA. Between the trimmed V and J ends, which lost 5 bases and 1 base, there was a span of 17 bases. CDR3 sequence (DNA): TGTGCCAGCAGCCCCTGGCGTCAGGGTGAGAACACTGAAGCTTTCTTT. Residues: CASSPWRQGENTEAFF.